The rows below give T cell receptor beta chains drawn from one sample of a study of T cell responses to AZD1222 COVID-19 vaccine. Sequencing was performed with immunoSEQ multiplex PCR; in TCRdb, only in-frame clones are kept and a portion is missing. Among 70,000 to 85,000 clones listed, roughly 82% were seen once. The sample in question was peripheral blood, obtained on day 0 of AZD1222 vaccination. The receptor source for this set is an adult in good health. The CDR3 runs from the conserved cysteine through the conserved F or W. A D gene is named only where the DNA matches it firmly. Rows may omit the clone size; those that give it use once, few, many or a size class.

>TRBJ2-1|TRBV29-1|-|TRBD1
CSGEGTGKGNEQFF
TGCAGCGGCGAGGGGACAGGGAAAGGGAATGAGCAGTTCTTC
>TRBJ1-5|TRBV6-2/TRBV6-3|-|TRBD1
CASSRPGQGNQPQHF
TGTGCCAGCAGTCGCCCGGGACAGGGCAATCAGCCCCAGCATTTT
>TRBJ2-3|TRBV19|few|TRBD2
CASSMVWSGNTDTQYF
TGTGCCAGTAGTATGGTGTGGAGCGGGAACACAGATACGCAGTATTTT
>TRBJ2-5|TRBV12-3/TRBV12-4|-|-
CASSPSQETQYF
TGTGCCAGCAGTCCGTCCCAAGAGACCCAGTACTTC
>TRBJ1-2|TRBV29-1|-|TRBD1
CSVLYSDRGPGGYTF
TGCAGCGTTCTATATTCTGACAGGGGGCCGGGAGGCTACACCTTC
>TRBJ1-1|TRBV6-5|-|-
CASSFSRNTEAFF
TGTGCCAGCAGTTTTTCCAGGAACACTGAAGCTTTCTTT
>TRBJ2-1|TRBV20-1|-|-
CSAPAPEQFF
TGCAGTGCTCCCGCCCCTGAGCAGTTCTTC
>TRBJ2-7|TRBV15|-|TRBD2
CATSRDRGENSYEQYF
TGTGCCACCAGCAGAGACCGGGGGGAAAACTCCTACGAGCAGTACTTC
>TRBJ2-3|TRBV5-1|-|-
CASSLGADTQYF
TGCGCCAGCAGCTTGGGTGCAGATACGCAGTATTTT
>TRBJ2-1|TRBV4-1|-|-
CASSHETLLDSEQFF
TGCGCCAGCAGCCATGAAACCCTCCTAGACTCTGAGCAGTTCTTC
>TRBJ2-6|TRBV6-2/TRBV6-3|few|-
CASSLVTGANVLTF
TGTGCCAGCAGTCTGGTCACTGGGGCCAACGTCCTGACTTTC
>TRBJ2-2|TRBV9|-|TRBD1
CASSPGTGRYTGELFF
TGTGCCAGCAGCCCCGGGACAGGTCGGTACACCGGGGAGCTGTTTTTT
>TRBJ2-7|TRBV29-1|-|TRBD1
CSVWTGSNEQYF
TGCAGCGTTTGGACAGGGTCCAACGAGCAGTACTTC